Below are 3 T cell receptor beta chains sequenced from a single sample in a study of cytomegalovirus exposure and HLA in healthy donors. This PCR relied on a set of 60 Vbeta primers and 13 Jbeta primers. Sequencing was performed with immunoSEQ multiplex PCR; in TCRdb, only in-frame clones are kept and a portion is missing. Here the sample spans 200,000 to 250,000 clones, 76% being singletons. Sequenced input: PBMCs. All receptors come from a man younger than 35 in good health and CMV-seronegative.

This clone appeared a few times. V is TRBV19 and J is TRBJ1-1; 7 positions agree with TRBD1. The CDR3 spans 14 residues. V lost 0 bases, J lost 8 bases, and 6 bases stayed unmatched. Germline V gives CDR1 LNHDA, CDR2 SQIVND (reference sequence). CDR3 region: CASSIEHRGMEAFF. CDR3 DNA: TGTGCCAGTAGTATAGAACACAGGGGAATGGAAGCTTTCTTT.

CDR3 coding DNA: TGTGCCAGCAGCGTTCGCCGTTCTACGAACACCGGGGAGCTGTTTTTT. Translation gives CASSVRRSTNTGELFF. J is TRBJ2-2 and V is TRBV9, with D uncertain. The CDR3 runs 16 residues. Germline V gene sequence: CDR1 SGDLS, CDR2 YYNGEE. The germline V and J ends were trimmed by 2 bases and 0 bases, with 11 bases remaining between them.

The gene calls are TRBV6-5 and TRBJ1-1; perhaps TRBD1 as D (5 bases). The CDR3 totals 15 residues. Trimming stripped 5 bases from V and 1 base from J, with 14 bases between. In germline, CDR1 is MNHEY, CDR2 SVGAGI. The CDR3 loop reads CASSPPRDRNTEAFF. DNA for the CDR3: TGTGCCAGCAGTCCGCCGCGAGACAGGAACACTGAAGCTTTCTTT.